This T cell receptor beta chain is from a study of blood T cell repertoires in COVID-19. The wider study: T cells, B-cell-depleted T cells, or PBMCs provided the cDNA or gDNA that served as material.

This clone occurred once. Only in-frame clones appear in the TCRdb table, and some are missing; sequencing was by immunoSEQ multiplex PCR. Of some 96,000 clones in the sample, over 65% were seen once. Per germline, CDR1 SGHAT and CDR2 FQNNGV. V shed 1 base and J 7 bases; nucleotides not matched to a gene: 13. CDR3 length equals 18 residues. The V and J genes are TRBV11-2 and TRBJ1-6; 7 nucleotides line up with TRBD1. The TCR sequence derives from a human donor in a cohort sampled during active COVID-19. Sequencing was carried out using peripheral blood. CDR3 sequence reads: CASSLARGAFSGNSPLHF. Written as DNA, the CDR3 is TGTGCCAGCAGCTTAGCCAGGGGGGCGTTCTCGGGGAATTCACCCCTCCACTTT. The full variable domain, its missing parts supplied by reference TRBV11-2 and TRBJ1-6, is EAGVAQSPRYKIIEKRQSVAFWCNPISGHATLYWYQQILGQGPKLLIQFQNNGVVDDSQLPKDRFSAERLKGVDSTLKIQPAKLEDSAVYLCASSLARGAFSGNSPLHFGNGTRLTVT.